Reported below is one TCR beta chain. The antigen it recognizes is unknown. Base quality data are lacking; no much larger clone is found one base away. TCR CDR3 regions were amplified from genomic DNA by multiplex PCR using the deep immunoSEQ assay. Extracted genomic DNA from each cell subset was spread evenly across all wells of several immunoSEQ 96-well plates, with each plate serving as a replicate. For sorted subsets, around 0.2 ug genomic DNA, equal to 25,000 to 35,000 T cell genomes, was loaded into each replicate PCR. Purified libraries were measured with a Qubit 3.0 fluorometer, size-checked on a Bioanalyzer 2100, and measured again with the KAPA Library Quantification kit. Every immunoSEQ 96-well plate was sequenced on a dedicated single-read 150-cycle Illumina NextSeq 550 flow cell. The published analysis was carried out like this. Because only junctional sequences without quality scores were contained in the immunoSEQ output, filtering matching that applied to full-length reads could not be performed. Sequences were annotated with PyIR, a Python wrapper for IgBLAST v1.9, using IMGT germline references to assign V/J genes and CDR3. Reads were filtered out if the reads had weak V/J assignments (E-value above 1e-6), no CDR3, stop codons, out-of-frame junctions, or ambiguous translated residues. V3J clonotypes were defined by identical inferred V gene, J gene, and CDR3 amino acid sequence. The percentage overlap between two repertoires was calculated by dividing the number of shared unique clonotypes by the size of the smaller repertoire. Three approaches were used to assess repertoire richness: RTK rarefaction, the Chao1 estimator, and Recon v2.1 estimates of unobserved clonotypes. For all TCRbeta clonotypes obtained by the gDNA method from a handful of donors, generation probabilities were computed with OLGA. What TCRdb holds here is the immuneACCESS table cut down to in-frame rearrangements. Part of the clones is not present; checked against another copy, under half of the missing clones reflect an unresolved V gene, and the others are unexplained. Clone size and the V and J calls come from that table; the DNA yielded D and trimming. The sample has 1.5 million to 2.5 million clones on record, about 95% of them singletons. The ten largest clones add up to 0.9% to 1.5% of the sample.

CD8 naive samples consisted of CD45RO-negative cells that were positively selected for CCR7, yielding a CD45RA+CCR7+ population without TemRA cells. The donors were healthy, HIV-negative adults with no recently reported acute infections or vaccinations. Every donor was a Caucasian adult living in Nashville, Tennessee, USA. Blood was collected by leukapheresis, and PBMCs were isolated by Ficoll-Histopaque density gradient centrifugation and then cryopreserved in liquid nitrogen vapor phase. Analytical flow cytometry was used to check the purity and quantity of every magnetically sorted T cell population. Genomic DNA was isolated from each sorted fraction and quantified by UV absorbance on a Nanodrop 2000c. These data are taken from a study of shared clonotypes between healthy human individuals (dated by TCRdb to the early 2020s). The study in broad terms: The cohort included three men and a couple of women between 18 and 49 years of age. For each donor, three plates each were used for CD4 naive and CD4 memory, two plates were used for CD8 naive, and one plate was used for CD8 memory. Blood TCR repertoires of five healthy adults were deeply sequenced to estimate repertoire size and the extent of clonotype sharing between individuals. Different laboratories and diverse techniques were used to prepare libraries and sequence TCR repertoires, to increase sequencing depth and limit assay-specific biases. Each donor's leukapheresis produced roughly between roughly 0.85 and 9.5 billion PBMCs.

The paper's findings and limits, for the study overall: Rarefaction of sorted-subset datasets indicated incomplete sequencing despite the large sequencing depth. Larger estimated clonotype richness was generally found for naive subsets than for memory subsets. Sharing across several donors was observed for 5% to 6.5% of naive CD4, 3% to 4% of naive CD8, 2% to 2.5% of memory CD4, and roughly 0.43% of memory CD8 clonotypes. The genetic and exposure-history diversity represented was limited by the small number of donors. Based on pairwise subsampling, the degree of clonotype sharing among donors was expected to be affected by sequencing depth. Higher generation probabilities were observed for clonotypes shared by all four sorted-subset donors than for non-shared clonotypes. Only blood was sampled, and tissue TCR repertoires likely differ from those in blood.

Cut back by 0 bases and 2 bases, the V and J ends lie 10 bases apart. The CDR3 spans 15 residues, from the cysteine through the phenylalanine. Just the 45-base CDR3 DNA is kept, in frame starting at base 1. Taken from the germline V gene, the CDR1 and CDR2 loops are SGHAT and FQNNGV. The sequenced material came from naive CD8+ T cells sorted from blood. Explained via the paper, the cell subset or site label denotes: CD45RA+CCR7+. The V and J segments used are TRBV11-2 and TRBJ2-5, with TRBD1 tentatively as D gene (5 bases match). The origin of this receptor is a man aged 18-30 years in good health. The CDR3 is CASSLDRDSQETQYF. At the DNA level, the sequence is TGTGCCAGCAGCTTAGACCGCGACAGTCAAGAGACCCAGTACTTC.